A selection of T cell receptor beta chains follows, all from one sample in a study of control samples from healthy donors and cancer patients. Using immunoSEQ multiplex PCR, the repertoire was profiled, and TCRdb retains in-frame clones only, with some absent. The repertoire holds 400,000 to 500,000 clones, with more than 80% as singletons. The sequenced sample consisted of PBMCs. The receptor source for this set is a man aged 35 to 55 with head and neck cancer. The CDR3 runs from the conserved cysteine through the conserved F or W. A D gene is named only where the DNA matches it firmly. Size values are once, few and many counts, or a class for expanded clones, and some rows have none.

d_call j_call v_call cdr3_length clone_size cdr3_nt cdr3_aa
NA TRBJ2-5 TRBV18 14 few TGTGCCAGCTCACCAACGCGGGGGCGAGAGACCCAGTACTTC CASSPTRGRETQYF
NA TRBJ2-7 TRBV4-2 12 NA TGTGCCAGCAGCCAAGATAACTACGAGCAGTACTTC CASSQDNYEQYF
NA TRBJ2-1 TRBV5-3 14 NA TGTGCCAGAAGGGCCGGGACCATTTACAATGAGCAGTTCTTC CARRAGTIYNEQFF
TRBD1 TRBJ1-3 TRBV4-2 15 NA TGTGCCAGCAGCCAAGGCCTGGGACAGGGATACACCATATATTTT CASSQGLGQGYTIYF
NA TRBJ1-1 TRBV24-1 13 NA TGTGCCACCAGTGATTTGCGGGGGACTGAAGCTTTCTTT CATSDLRGTEAFF
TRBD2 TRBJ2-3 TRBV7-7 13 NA TGTGCTAGCAGCCCGGGCGGGGGAGATACGCAGTATTTT CASSPGGGDTQYF
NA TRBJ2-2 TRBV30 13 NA TGTGCCTGGAGTGTACGGGGATCCGGGGAGCTGTTTTTT CAWSVRGSGELFF
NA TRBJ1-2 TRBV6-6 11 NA TGTGCCAGCGGCGAGGGAAATGGCTACACCTTC CASGEGNGYTF
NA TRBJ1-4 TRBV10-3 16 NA TGTGCCATCAGTGAGTCCGGTGGCGGCCAGCCTGAAAAACTGTTTTTT CAISESGGGQPEKLFF
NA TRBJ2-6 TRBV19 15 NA TGTGCCAGTAGTATTGGTTGGTCTGGGGCCAACGTCCTGACTTTC CASSIGWSGANVLTF
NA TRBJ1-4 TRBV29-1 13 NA TGCAGCGTTGCGCAGGGCCCGGGGGAAAAACTGTTTTTT CSVAQGPGEKLFF
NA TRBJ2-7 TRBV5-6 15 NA TGTGCCAGCAGCTTGGTTACAGGGCTGGGGGGAGAGCAGTACTTC CASSLVTGLGGEQYF
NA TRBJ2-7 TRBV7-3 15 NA TGTGCCAGCAGCTTATCCCTAGCTTCGGGCAACGAGCAGTACTTC CASSLSLASGNEQYF
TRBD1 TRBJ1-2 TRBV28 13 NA TGTGCCAGCAGTTACAGGGGGCGCAATGGCTACACCTTC CASSYRGRNGYTF
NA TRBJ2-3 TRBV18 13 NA TGTGCCAGCTCACCACCGGAGGTTGATACGCAGTATTTT CASSPPEVDTQYF
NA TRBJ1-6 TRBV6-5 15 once TGTGCCAGCAGTTATGAGGGGGGCTTGGATTCACCCCTCCACTTT CASSYEGGLDSPLHF
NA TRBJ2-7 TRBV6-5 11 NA TGTGCCAGCAGACACGGCGGGGAGCAGTACTTC CASRHGGEQYF
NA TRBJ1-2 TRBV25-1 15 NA TGTGCCAGCAGTGTTCCCGGGACTGCTAACTATGGCTACACCTTC CASSVPGTANYGYTF
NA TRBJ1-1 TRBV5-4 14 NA TGTGCCAGCAGCTTGGGGAGCCCGAACACTGAAGCTTTCTTT CASSLGSPNTEAFF
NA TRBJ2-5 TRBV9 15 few TGTGCCAGCAGCGTAGGTGTCGGGTACCAAGAGACCCAGTACTTC CASSVGVGYQETQYF
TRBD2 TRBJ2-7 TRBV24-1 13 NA TGTGCCACCAGTGCTAGCGGGAGTTACGAGCAGTACTTC CATSASGSYEQYF
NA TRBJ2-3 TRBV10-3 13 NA TGTGCCATCAGTGGTGGAGGGGCAGATACGCAGTATTTT CAISGGGADTQYF
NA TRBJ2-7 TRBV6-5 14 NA TGTGCCAGCCGTAGGGACGGGAGCTCCTACGAGCGGTACTTC CASRRDGSSYERYF